This is a list of T cell receptor beta chains from one sample in a study of T cells in Graves' hyperthyroidism and ophthalmopathy. TCRdb independently ran MiXCR on the multiplex PCR reads; one entry per CDR3 protein. This table holds about 560,000 distinct CDR3 sequences, 16% found once. The sample comprised blood. The source of these receptors is a woman in her late teens or twenties with Graves' hyperthyroidism. Both conserved end residues are part of each CDR3.

v_gene: TRBV5-1
j_gene: TRBJ1-2
len: 13
CDR3aa: CASSLVNSYGYTF

v_gene: TRBV4-1
j_gene: TRBJ1-1
len: 17
CDR3aa: CASSQPSRQPGGTEAFF

v_gene: TRBV24-1
j_gene: TRBJ2-5
len: 13
CDR3aa: CATSVGGQETQYF

v_gene: TRBV5-1
j_gene: TRBJ2-2
len: 15
CDR3aa: CASSLVPMNTGELFF

v_gene: TRBV12-5
j_gene: TRBJ2-7
len: 15
CDR3aa: CASGLVVAPTYEQYF

v_gene: TRBV19
j_gene: TRBJ1-6
len: 17
CDR3aa: CASSIAARAGANSPLHF

v_gene: TRBV15
j_gene: TRBJ2-7
len: 14
CDR3aa: CATSRGRDSYEQYF

v_gene: TRBV7-9
j_gene: TRBJ2-3
len: 15
CDR3aa: CASSPAGSYTDTQYF

v_gene: TRBV12-3/TRBV12-4
j_gene: TRBJ2-1
len: 15
CDR3aa: CASSLGSGTTNEQFF

v_gene: TRBV18
j_gene: TRBJ2-7
len: 15
CDR3aa: CASSPGREWSYEQYF

v_gene: TRBV6-2/TRBV6-3
j_gene: TRBJ2-1
len: 15
CDR3aa: CASSYEAGGPYEQFF

v_gene: TRBV12-3/TRBV12-4
j_gene: TRBJ2-5
len: 13
CDR3aa: CASGRGFGETQYF

v_gene: TRBV2
j_gene: TRBJ2-3
len: 16
CDR3aa: CASSAIMDWGRHTQYF

v_gene: TRBV5-4
j_gene: TRBJ2-5
len: 16
CDR3aa: CASSLGLAGIQETQYF

v_gene: TRBV6-1
j_gene: TRBJ1-1
len: 15
CDR3aa: CASRKTTGEGTEAFF

v_gene: TRBV6-1
j_gene: TRBJ1-5
len: 15
CDR3aa: CASSHGGNSNQPQHF

v_gene: TRBV20-1
j_gene: TRBJ2-3
len: 15
CDR3aa: CSARDSGLGTDTQYF

v_gene: TRBV6-1
j_gene: TRBJ1-3
len: 14
CDR3aa: CASSPHRAGNTIYF

v_gene: TRBV5-1
j_gene: TRBJ2-3
len: 14
CDR3aa: CASSSGRATDTQYF

v_gene: TRBV20-1
j_gene: TRBJ2-3
len: 13
CDR3aa: CSAPDDSTDTQYF

v_gene: TRBV24-1
j_gene: TRBJ2-1
len: 12
CDR3aa: CATRKGVDEQFF

v_gene: TRBV20-1
j_gene: TRBJ1-1
len: 13
CDR3aa: CSASGGMNTEAFF

v_gene: TRBV28
j_gene: TRBJ2-4
len: 15
CDR3aa: CASNVGGAAKDIQYF

v_gene: TRBV20-1
j_gene: TRBJ2-7
len: 13
CDR3aa: CSASLTGVYEQYF

v_gene: TRBV24-1
j_gene: TRBJ2-1
len: 13
CDR3aa: CATVVLPYNEQFF

v_gene: TRBV29-1
j_gene: TRBJ2-1
len: 12
CDR3aa: CSTQESYNEQFF

v_gene: TRBV29-1
j_gene: TRBJ1-1
len: 13
CDR3aa: CSVVSGKDTEAFF

v_gene: TRBV4-2
j_gene: TRBJ1-4
len: 14
CDR3aa: CASSQELTNEKLFF

v_gene: TRBV19
j_gene: TRBJ1-1
len: 14
CDR3aa: CASSIRPSDTEAFF

v_gene: TRBV12-3/TRBV12-4
j_gene: TRBJ1-2
len: 16
CDR3aa: CASVSGLYIANYGYTF

v_gene: TRBV28
j_gene: TRBJ1-5
len: 16
CDR3aa: CASTKRRGGSNQPQHF

v_gene: TRBV7-2
j_gene: TRBJ2-1
len: 17
CDR3aa: CASSLGGLAGSYNEQFF

v_gene: TRBV5-5
j_gene: TRBJ2-1
len: 15
CDR3aa: CASSVASGRANEQFF

v_gene: TRBV4-1
j_gene: TRBJ2-3
len: 15
CDR3aa: CASSQDSGRIDTQYF

v_gene: TRBV12-3/TRBV12-4
j_gene: TRBJ1-6
len: 17
CDR3aa: CASGGSTRSSYNSPLHF

v_gene: TRBV5-1
j_gene: TRBJ2-1
len: 16
CDR3aa: CASSSGLAGAYNEQFF

v_gene: TRBV28
j_gene: TRBJ2-3
len: 17
CDR3aa: CASSSTTSGIPYHTQYF

v_gene: TRBV7-2
j_gene: TRBJ1-6
len: 15
CDR3aa: CASSPPRQGGSPLHF

v_gene: TRBV6-1
j_gene: TRBJ2-2
len: 14
CDR3aa: CASRGEKRTGELFF

v_gene: TRBV29-1
j_gene: TRBJ2-3
len: 12
CDR3aa: CSVELFERTQYF

v_gene: TRBV7-8
j_gene: TRBJ1-1
len: 17
CDR3aa: CASSLGGRGRGWTEAFF

v_gene: TRBV2
j_gene: TRBJ2-1
len: 14
CDR3aa: CASRGQANYNEQFF

v_gene: TRBV29-1
j_gene: TRBJ2-2
len: 14
CDR3aa: CSVAGLMNTGELFF

v_gene: TRBV18
j_gene: TRBJ1-4
len: 16
CDR3aa: CASSPSTGATNEKLFF